Presented here are 7 T cell receptor beta chains from one specimen sequenced in a study of a mutant IDH1 vaccine in newly diagnosed glioma. The antigens these receptors bind are not known. Regarding time point: week 5, during vaccination. Doses consisted of 300 ug of mutant IDH1 20-mer peptide each, paired with topical imiquimod. Repertoires were generated with immunoSEQ multiplex PCR, while TCRdb's copy carries only in-frame clones and drops some. The table records over 45,000 clones, around 84% of them present only once. The source was PBMCs, collected from a glioma patient whose treatment included an IDH1 peptide vaccine. The origin of the receptors is a woman in her 50s with glioma.

This chain uses TRBV28 with TRBJ1-4; D unclear. Germline V CDR1 and CDR2: MDHEN, SYDVKM. The CDR3 contains 16 residues. Trimming took off 6 bases at V and 8 bases at J, with 22 bases between the two ends. The chain's CDR3 is CASSPSPGSFEEKLFF. The CDR3 DNA sequence: TGTGCCAGCAGCCCCTCCCCGGGGAGTTTTGAGGAAAAACTGTTTTTT.

V is TRBV29-1 and J is TRBJ2-6; TRBD1 agrees at 10 bases. Per germline, CDR1 SQVTM and CDR2 ANQGSEA. This CDR3 spans 16 amino acids. V lost 5 bases, J lost 4 bases, and 8 bases stayed unmatched. CDR3 loop: CSVSGTGDAGANVLTF. For the CDR3, the DNA is TGCAGCGTTTCCGGGACAGGGGATGCAGGGGCCAACGTCCTGACTTTC.

This clone appeared a few times. The J gene is TRBJ1-6, the V gene TRBV10-3, with 7 nucleotides matching TRBD1. Trimming at V came to 4 bases and at J to 7 bases, leaving 7 bases not matched to a gene. The germline gives CDR1 ENHRY, CDR2 SYGVKD. The CDR3 consists of 15 residues. The CDR3 spells CAISGVTGINSPLHF. The CDR3 coding sequence is TGTGCCATCAGTGGTGTGACAGGGATCAATTCACCCCTCCACTTT.

The rearrangement links TRBV10-3 to TRBJ1-5; D is unresolved. CDR3 size: 14 residues. Germline V CDR1 and CDR2: ENHRY, SYGVKD. Between the trimmed V and J ends, which lost 3 bases and 5 bases, there was a span of 11 bases. The CDR3 is CAISDPRGDQPQHF. The CDR3 DNA is TGTGCCATCAGTGACCCCCGTGGGGATCAGCCCCAGCATTTT.

This chain connects TRBV5-1 to TRBJ2-3; D is perhaps TRBD2 (6 bases). V dropped 3 bases and J dropped 1 base, with 12 bases sitting between them. This CDR3 contains 15 residues. Looked up from germline, CDR1 is SGHRS and CDR2 is YFSETQ. CDR3: CASSSRGFGTDTQYF. The CDR3 nucleotides are TGCGCCAGCAGCTCCCGGGGGTTCGGCACAGATACGCAGTATTTT. The full variable domain, completed using reference TRBV5-1 and TRBJ2-3, is KAGVTQTPRYLIKTRGQQVTLSCSPISGHRSVSWYQQTPGQGLQFLFEYFSETQRNKGNFPGRFSGRQFSNSRSEMNVSTLELGDSALYLCASSSRGFGTDTQYFGPGTRLTVL.

V and J are TRBV7-2 and TRBJ2-7; 8 bases fit TRBD1. This CDR3 contains 15 residues. The V segment lost 5 bases and the J segment 3 bases; nucleotides outside the gene matches: 9. Germline V CDR1 and CDR2: SGHTA, FQGNSA. CDR3 sequence (DNA): TGTGCCAGCAGCCTCGGACAGGGAAAGGGCTACGAGCAGTACTTC. Translated: CASSLGQGKGYEQYF.

This clone appeared a single time. The rearrangement joins TRBV18 to TRBJ1-3, with a possible D match to TRBD1 (6 bases). The germline CDR1 and CDR2 sequences are KGHSH and LQKENI. V shed 4 bases and J shed 0 bases, with 10 bases lying between them. The length of the CDR3 is 15 residues. Here the CDR3 reads CASSRTVTSGNTIYF. The CDR3 DNA sequence: TGTGCCAGCTCACGGACAGTAACCTCTGGAAACACCATATATTTT.